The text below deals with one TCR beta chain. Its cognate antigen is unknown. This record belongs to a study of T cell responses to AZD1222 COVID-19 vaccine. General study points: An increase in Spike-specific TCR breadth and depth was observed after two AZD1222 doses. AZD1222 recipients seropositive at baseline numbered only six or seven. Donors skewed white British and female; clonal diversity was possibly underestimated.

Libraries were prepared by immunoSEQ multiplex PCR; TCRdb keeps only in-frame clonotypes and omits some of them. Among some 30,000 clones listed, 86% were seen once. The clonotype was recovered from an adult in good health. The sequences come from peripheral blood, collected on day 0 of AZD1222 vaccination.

Here the CDR3 reads CASSLDLAGAGSPLHF. The CDR3 DNA is TGTGCCAGCAGTTTAGACCTGGCGGGGGCGGGATCACCCCTCCACTTT. The chain combines TRBV28 with TRBJ1-6, with D tentatively TRBD1 (6 bases). The germline gives CDR1 MDHEN, CDR2 SYDVKM. V was trimmed by 2 bases and J by 10 bases, leaving 18 bases between them. The CDR3 is 16 residues long.